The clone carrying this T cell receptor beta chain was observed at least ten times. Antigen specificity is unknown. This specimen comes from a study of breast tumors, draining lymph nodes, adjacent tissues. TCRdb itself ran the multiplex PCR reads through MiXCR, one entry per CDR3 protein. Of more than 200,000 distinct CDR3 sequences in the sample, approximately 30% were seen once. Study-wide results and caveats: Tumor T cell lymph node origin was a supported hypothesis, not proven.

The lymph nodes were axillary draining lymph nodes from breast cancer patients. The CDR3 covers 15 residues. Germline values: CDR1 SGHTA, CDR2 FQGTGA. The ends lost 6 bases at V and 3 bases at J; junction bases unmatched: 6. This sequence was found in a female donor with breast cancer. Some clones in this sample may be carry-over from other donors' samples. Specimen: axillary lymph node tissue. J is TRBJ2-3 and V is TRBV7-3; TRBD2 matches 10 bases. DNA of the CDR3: TGTGCCAGCAGAGCCGGGACTAGCGTGACAGATACGCAGTATTTT. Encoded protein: CASRAGTSVTDTQYF. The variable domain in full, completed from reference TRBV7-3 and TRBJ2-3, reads GAGVSQTPSNKVTEKGKYVELRCDPISGHTALYWYRQSLGQGPEFLIYFQGTGAADDSGLPNDRFFAVRPEGSVSTLKIQRTERGDSAVYLCASRAGTSVTDTQYFGPGTRLTVL.